This TCR beta chain originates from a study of cytomegalovirus exposure and HLA in healthy donors. Broader study findings: The number of N-insertions in an Asian-associated ancestry cluster was reportedly below the 666-donor mean in a later analysis. It was likely that a cluster of highly shared sequence variants was a sequencing artifact. An apparent linkage of common viral pathogens to several of the most significant clusters emerged in a later analysis.

In the case of this clone: Antigen specificity is unknown.

The PCR was carried out with 60 Vbeta primers and 13 Jbeta primers. TCRdb's copy holds only in-frame clones and misses some; the assay was immunoSEQ multiplex PCR. The table includes about 85,000 clones, about 80% detected once. The germline V gene encodes CDR1 SQVTM and CDR2 ANQGSEA. The CDR3 contains 15 residues. Trimming pared 6 bases from V and 2 bases from J, leaving 19 bases between. The sequence was obtained from a woman aged 50 to 60 in good health and CMV-seropositive. Material: PBMCs. The chain has TRBV29-1 and TRBJ1-1; D gene unclear. The CDR3 spells CSVDSTGSSNTEAFF. CDR3 bases: TGCAGCGTAGACTCAACGGGGTCGAGCAACACTGAAGCTTTCTTT.